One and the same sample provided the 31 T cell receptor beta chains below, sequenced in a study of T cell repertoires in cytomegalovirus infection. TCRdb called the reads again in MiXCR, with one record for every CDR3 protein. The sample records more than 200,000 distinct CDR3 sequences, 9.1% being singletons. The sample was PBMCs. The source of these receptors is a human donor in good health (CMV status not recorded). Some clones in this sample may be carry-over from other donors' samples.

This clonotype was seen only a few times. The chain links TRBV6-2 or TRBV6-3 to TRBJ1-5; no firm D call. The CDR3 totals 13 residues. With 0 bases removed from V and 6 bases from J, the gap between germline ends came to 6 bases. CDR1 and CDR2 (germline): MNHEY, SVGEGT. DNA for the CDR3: TGTGCCAGCAGTTACTCGACGGCTCAGCCCCAGCATTTT. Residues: CASSYSTAQPQHF.

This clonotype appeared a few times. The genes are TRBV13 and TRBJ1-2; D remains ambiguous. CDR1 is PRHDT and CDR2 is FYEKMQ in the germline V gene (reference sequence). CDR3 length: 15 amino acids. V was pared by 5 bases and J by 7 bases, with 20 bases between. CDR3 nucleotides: TGTGCCAGCAGCCGGCGCTTATCTGGGCTTCTTGGCTACACCTTC. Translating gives CASSRRLSGLLGYTF.

The DNA of the CDR3 is TGTGCCAGCAGCCAAGACGGGGGGGTAGGAGAGACCCAGTACTTC. Translation gives CASSQDGGVGETQYF. The chain has TRBV4-2 and TRBJ2-5, with TRBD2 matching 8 bases. The CDR3 sequence is 15 residues long. V trimming: 0 bases; J trimming: 4 bases; junction bases outside the gene matches: 4. Per the germline V gene, CDR1 is LGHNA and CDR2 is YNFKEQ.

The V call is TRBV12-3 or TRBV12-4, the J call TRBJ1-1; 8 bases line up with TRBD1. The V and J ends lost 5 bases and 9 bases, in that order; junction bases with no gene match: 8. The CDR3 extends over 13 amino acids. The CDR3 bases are TGTGCCAGCAGTAAACGACAGGGGTTGAAAGCTTTCTTT. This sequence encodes CASSKRQGLKAFF.

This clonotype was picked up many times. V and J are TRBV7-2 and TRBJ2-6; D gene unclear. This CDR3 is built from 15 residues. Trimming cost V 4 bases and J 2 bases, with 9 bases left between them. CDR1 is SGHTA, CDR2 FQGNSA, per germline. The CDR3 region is CASSSPKAGANVLTF. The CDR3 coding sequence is TGTGCCAGCAGCTCGCCCAAAGCTGGGGCCAACGTCCTGACTTTC.

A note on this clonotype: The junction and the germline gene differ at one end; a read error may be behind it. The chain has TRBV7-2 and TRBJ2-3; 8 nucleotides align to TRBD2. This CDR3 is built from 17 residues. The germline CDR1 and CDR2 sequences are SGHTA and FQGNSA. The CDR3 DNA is TGTGCCAGCAGCTTAGCGGGGATAGCGGGATTCACAGATTCGCAGTATTTT. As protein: CASSLAGIAGFTDSQYF.

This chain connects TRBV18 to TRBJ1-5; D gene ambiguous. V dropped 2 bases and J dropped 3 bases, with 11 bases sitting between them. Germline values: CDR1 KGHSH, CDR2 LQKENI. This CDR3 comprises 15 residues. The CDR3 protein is CASSPAGRSNQPQHF. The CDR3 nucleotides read TGTGCCAGCTCACCAGCGGGCAGGTCCAATCAGCCCCAGCATTTT.

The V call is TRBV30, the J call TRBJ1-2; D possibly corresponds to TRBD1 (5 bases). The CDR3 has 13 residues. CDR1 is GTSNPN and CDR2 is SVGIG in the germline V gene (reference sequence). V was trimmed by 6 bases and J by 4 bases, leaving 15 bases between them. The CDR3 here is CACGDFNSYGYTF. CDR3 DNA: TGTGCCTGTGGGGACTTCAACTCCTATGGCTACACCTTC.

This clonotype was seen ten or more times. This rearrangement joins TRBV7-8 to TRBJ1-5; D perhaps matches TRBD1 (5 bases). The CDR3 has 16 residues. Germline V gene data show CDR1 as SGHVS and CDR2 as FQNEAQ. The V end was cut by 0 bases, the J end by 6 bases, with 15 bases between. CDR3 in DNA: TGTGCCAGCAGCTTAGCGCCGGCAGGGTTCGGTCAGCCCCAGCATTTT. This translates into CASSLAPAGFGQPQHF.

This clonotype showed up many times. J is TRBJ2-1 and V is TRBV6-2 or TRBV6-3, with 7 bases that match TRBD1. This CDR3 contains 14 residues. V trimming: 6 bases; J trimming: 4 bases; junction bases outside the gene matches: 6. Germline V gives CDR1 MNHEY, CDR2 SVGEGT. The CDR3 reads CASSPGTAYNEQFF. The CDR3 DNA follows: TGTGCCAGCAGCCCCGGGACAGCTTACAATGAGCAGTTCTTC.

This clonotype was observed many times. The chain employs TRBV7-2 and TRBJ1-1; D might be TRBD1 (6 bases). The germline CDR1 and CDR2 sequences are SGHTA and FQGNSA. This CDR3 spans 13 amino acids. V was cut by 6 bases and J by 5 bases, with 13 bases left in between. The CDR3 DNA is TGTGCCAGCAGAGTAACAGGGAGGACTGAAGCTTTCTTT. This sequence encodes CASRVTGRTEAFF.

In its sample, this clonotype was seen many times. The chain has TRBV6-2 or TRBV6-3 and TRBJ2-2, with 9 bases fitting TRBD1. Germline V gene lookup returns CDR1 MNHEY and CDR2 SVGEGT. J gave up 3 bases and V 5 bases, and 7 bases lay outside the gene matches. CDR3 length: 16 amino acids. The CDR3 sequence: CASSTGTGYDTGELFF. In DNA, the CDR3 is TGTGCCAGCAGTACCGGGACAGGGTATGACACCGGGGAGCTGTTTTTT.

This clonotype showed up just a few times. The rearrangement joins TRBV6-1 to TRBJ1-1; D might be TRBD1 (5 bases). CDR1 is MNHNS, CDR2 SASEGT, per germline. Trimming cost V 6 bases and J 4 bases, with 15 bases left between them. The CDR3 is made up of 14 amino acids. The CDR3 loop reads CASRPTPGGTEAFF. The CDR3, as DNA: TGTGCCAGCAGACCAACACCGGGGGGCACTGAAGCTTTCTTT.

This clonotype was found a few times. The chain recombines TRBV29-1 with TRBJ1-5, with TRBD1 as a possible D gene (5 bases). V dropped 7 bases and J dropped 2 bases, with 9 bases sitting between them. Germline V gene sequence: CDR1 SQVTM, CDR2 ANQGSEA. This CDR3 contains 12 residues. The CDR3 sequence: CSAGSGNQPQHF. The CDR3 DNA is TGCAGCGCAGGGTCGGGCAATCAGCCCCAGCATTTT.

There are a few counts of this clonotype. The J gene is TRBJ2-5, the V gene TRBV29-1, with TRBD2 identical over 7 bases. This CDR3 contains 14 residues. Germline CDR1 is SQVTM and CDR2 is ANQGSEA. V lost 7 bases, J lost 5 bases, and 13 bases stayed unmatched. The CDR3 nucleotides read TGCAGCGCAGAAGAGACCGGGCGGGGGGAGACCCAGTACTTC. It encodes CSAEETGRGETQYF. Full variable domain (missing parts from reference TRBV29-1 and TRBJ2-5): SAVISQKPSRDICQRGTSLTIQCQVDSQVTMMFWYRQQPGQSLTLIATANQGSEATYESGFVIDKFPISRPNLTFSTLTVSNMSPEDSSIYLCSAEETGRGETQYFGPGTRLLVL.

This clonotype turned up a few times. As DNA, the CDR3 is TGTGCCAGCAGTTTGGGCAGGGGTAGAGAGACCCAGTACTTC. It specifies CASSLGRGRETQYF. The gene calls are TRBV12-3 or TRBV12-4 and TRBJ2-5; possibly TRBD1 for D (6 bases). Trimming stripped 3 bases from V and 4 bases from J, with 12 bases between. The CDR3 has 14 amino acids.

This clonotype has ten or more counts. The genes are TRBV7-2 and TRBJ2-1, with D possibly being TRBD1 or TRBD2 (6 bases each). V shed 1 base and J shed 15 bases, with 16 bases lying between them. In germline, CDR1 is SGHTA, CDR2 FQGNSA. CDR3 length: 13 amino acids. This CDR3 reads CASSLGRDTVRFF. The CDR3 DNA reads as TGTGCCAGCAGCTTAGGGAGGGACACCGTTCGGTTCTTC.

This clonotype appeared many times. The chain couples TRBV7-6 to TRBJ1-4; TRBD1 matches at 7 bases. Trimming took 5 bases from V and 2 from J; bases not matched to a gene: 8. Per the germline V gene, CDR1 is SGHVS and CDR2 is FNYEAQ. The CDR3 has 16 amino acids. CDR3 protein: CASSLRGGTTNEKLFF. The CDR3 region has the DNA TGTGCCAGCAGCCTCAGAGGGGGCACTACTAATGAAAAACTGTTTTTT.

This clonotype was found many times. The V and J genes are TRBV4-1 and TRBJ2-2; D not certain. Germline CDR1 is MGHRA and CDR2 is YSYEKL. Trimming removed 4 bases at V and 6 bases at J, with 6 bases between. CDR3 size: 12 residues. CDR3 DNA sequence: TGCGCCAGCAGCCCCTCCCCCGGGGAGCTGTTTTTT. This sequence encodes CASSPSPGELFF.

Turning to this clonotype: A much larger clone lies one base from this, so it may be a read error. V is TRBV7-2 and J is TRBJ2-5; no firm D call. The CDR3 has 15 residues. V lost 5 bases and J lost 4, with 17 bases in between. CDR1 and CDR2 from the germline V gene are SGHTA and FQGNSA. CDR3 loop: CASSAPRPLAETQYF. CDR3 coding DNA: TGTGCCAGCAGCGCCCCGAGACCCCTGGCAGAGACCCAGTACTTC.

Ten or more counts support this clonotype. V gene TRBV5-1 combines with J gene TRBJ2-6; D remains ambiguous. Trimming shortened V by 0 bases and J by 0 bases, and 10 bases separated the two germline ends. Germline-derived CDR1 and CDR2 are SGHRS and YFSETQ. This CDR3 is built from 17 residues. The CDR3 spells CASSLANTGSGANVLTF. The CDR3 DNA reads TGCGCCAGCAGCTTGGCCAACACCGGCTCTGGGGCCAACGTCCTGACTTTC.

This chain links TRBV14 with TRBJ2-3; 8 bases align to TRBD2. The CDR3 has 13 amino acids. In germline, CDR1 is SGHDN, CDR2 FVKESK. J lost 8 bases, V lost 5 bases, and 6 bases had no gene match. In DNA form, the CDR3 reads TGTGCCAGCAGCGTCGTGACTAGCGCTACGCAGTATTTT. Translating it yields CASSVVTSATQYF.

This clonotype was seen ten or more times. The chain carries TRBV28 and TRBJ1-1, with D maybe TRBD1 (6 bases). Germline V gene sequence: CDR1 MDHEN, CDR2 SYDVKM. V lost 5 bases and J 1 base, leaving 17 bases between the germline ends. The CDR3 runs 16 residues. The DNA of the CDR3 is TGTGCCAGCAGTCCCGGCCTCACAGGGCGGAACACTGAAGCTTTCTTT. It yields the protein CASSPGLTGRNTEAFF. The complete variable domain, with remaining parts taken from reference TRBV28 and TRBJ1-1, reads DVKVTQSSRYLVKRTGEKVFLECVQDMDHENMFWYRQDPGLGLRLIYFSYDVKMKEKGDIPEGYSVSREKKERFSLILESASTNQTSMYLCASSPGLTGRNTEAFFGQGTRLTVV.

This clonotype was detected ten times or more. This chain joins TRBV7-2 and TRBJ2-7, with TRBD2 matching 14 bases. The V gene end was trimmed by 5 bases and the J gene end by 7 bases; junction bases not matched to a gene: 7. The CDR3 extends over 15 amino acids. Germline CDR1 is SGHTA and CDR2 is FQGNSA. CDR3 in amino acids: CASSPGLAGVGEQYF. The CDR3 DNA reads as TGTGCCAGCAGCCCGGGACTAGCGGGAGTCGGAGAGCAGTACTTC.

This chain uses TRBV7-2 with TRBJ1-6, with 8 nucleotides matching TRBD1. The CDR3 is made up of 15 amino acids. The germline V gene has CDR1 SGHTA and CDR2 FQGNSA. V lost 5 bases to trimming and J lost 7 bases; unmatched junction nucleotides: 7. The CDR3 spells CASSPGTGVNSPLHF. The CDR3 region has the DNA TGTGCCAGCAGCCCGGGGACAGGCGTCAATTCACCCCTCCACTTT.

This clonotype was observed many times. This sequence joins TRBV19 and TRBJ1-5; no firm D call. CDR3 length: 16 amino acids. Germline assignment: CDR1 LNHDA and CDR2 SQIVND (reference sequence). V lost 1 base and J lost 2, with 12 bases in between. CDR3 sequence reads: CASSIVPALGNQPQHF. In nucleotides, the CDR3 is TGTGCCAGTAGTATAGTCCCCGCCCTGGGCAATCAGCCCCAGCATTTT.

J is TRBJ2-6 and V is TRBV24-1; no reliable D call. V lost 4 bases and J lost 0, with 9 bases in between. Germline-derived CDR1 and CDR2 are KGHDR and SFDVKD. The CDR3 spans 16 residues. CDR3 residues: CATSDHRPSGANVLTF. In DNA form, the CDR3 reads TGTGCCACCAGTGACCACAGACCCTCTGGGGCCAACGTCCTGACTTTC.

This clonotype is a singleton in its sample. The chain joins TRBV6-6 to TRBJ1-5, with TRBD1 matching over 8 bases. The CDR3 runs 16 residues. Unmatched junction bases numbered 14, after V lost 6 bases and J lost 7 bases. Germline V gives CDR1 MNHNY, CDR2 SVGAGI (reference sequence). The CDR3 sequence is CASRTPTGGGGQPQHF. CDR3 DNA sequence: TGTGCCAGCAGGACCCCCACAGGGGGAGGAGGCCAGCCCCAGCATTTT.

CDR3 in DNA: TGTGCCAGCAGCCAGGAGACGGGGAATTCACCCCTCCACTTT. It specifies CASSQETGNSPLHF. This rearrangement joins TRBV14 to TRBJ1-6; D gene unclear. CDR1 and CDR2 (germline): SGHDN, FVKESK. There are 14 residues in the CDR3. V was clipped by 3 bases and J by 7 bases, with 10 bases between them.

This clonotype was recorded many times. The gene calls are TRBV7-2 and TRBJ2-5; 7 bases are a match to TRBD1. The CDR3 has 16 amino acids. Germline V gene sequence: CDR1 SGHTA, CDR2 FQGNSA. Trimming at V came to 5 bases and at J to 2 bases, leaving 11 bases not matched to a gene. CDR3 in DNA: TGTGCCAGCAGCGGCACGGCCGGGACAGTACAAGAGACCCAGTACTTC. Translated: CASSGTAGTVQETQYF.

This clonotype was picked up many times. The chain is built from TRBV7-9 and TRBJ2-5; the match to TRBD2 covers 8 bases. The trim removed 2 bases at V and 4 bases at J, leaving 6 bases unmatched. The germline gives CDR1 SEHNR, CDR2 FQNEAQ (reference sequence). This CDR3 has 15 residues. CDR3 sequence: CASSLKLREVETQYF. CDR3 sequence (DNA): TGTGCCAGCAGCTTAAAGTTGCGGGAGGTAGAGACCCAGTACTTC.